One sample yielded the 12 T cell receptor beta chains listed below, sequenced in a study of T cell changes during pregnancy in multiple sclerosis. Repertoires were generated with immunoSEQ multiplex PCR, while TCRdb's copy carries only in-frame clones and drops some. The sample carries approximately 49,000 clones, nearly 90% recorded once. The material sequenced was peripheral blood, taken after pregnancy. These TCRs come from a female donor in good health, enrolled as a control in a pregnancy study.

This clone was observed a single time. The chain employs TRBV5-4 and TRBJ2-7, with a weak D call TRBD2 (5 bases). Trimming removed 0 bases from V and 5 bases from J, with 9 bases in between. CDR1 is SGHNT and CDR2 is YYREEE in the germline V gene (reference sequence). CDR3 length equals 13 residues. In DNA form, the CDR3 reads TGTGCCAGCAGCTTGGTGGGCGGGCACGAGCAGTACTTC. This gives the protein CASSLVGGHEQYF.

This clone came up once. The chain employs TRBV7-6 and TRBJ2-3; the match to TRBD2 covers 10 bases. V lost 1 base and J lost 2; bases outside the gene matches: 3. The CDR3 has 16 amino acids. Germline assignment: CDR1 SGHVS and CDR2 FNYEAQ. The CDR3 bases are TGTGCCAGCAGCTTAGTTGGACTAGCGGTCACAGATACGCAGTATTTT. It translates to CASSLVGLAVTDTQYF.

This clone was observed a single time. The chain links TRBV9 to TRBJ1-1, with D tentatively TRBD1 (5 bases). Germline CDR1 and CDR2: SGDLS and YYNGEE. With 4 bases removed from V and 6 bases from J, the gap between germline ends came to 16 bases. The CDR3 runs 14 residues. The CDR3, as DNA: TGTGCCAGCAGCACGGGGCGGGATGAGCCTGAAGCTTTCTTT. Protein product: CASSTGRDEPEAFF.

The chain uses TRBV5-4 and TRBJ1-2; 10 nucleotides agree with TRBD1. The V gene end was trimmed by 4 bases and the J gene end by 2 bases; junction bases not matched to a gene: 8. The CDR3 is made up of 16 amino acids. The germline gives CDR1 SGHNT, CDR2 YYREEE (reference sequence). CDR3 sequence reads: CASSTGQGDFNYGYTF. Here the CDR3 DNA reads TGTGCCAGCAGCACTGGACAGGGGGACTTCAACTATGGCTACACCTTC.

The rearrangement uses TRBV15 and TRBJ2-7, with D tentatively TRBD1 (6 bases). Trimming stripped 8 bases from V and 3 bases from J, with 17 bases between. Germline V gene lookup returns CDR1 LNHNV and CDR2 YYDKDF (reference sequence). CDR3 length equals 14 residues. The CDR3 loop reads CATGPGTPVYEQYF. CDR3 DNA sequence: TGTGCCACCGGACCGGGGACACCGGTCTACGAGCAGTACTTC.

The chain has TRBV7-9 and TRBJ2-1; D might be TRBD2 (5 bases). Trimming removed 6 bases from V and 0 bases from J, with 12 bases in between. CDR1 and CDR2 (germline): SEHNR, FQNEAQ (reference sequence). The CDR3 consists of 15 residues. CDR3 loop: CASRDGVISYNEQFF. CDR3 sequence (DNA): TGTGCCAGCAGGGACGGGGTTATCTCCTACAATGAGCAGTTCTTC.

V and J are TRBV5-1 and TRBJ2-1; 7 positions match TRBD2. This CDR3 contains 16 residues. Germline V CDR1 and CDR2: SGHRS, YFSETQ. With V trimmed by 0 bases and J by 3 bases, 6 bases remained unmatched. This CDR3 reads CASSLAVSSGYNEQFF. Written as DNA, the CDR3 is TGCGCCAGCAGCTTGGCAGTCTCTAGCGGCTACAATGAGCAGTTCTTC.

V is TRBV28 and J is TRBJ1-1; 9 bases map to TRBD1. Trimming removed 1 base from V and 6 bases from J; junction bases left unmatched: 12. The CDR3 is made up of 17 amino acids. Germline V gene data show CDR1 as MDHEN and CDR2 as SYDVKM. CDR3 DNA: TGTGCCAGCAGTTTATTATCCCTGTTACAGGGGGCCTCTGAAGCTTTCTTT. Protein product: CASSLLSLLQGASEAFF.

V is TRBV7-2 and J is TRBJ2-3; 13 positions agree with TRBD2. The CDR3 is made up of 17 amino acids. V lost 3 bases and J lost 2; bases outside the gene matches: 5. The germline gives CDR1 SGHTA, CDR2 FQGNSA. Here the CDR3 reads CASSLSTSGGATDTQYF. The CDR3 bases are TGTGCCAGCAGCTTGTCTACTAGCGGGGGGGCCACAGATACGCAGTATTTT. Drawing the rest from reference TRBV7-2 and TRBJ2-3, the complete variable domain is GAGVSQSPSNKVTEKGKDVELRCDPISGHTALYWYRQSLGQGLEFLIYFQGNSAPDKSGLPSDRFSAERTGGSVSTLTIQRTQQEDSAVYLCASSLSTSGGATDTQYFGPGTRLTVL.

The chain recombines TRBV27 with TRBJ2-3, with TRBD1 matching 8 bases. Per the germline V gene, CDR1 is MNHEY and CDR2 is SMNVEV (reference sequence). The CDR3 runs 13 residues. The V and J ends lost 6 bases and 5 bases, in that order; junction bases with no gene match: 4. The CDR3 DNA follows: TGTGCCAGCAGCAGCAGGGGGCGAGATACGCAGTATTTT. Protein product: CASSSRGRDTQYF.

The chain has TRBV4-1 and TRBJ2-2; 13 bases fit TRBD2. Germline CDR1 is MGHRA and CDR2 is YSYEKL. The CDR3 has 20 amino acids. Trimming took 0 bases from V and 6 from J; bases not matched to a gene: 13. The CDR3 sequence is CASSQDPGGRGTSGAGELFF. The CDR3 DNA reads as TGCGCCAGCAGCCAAGATCCTGGGGGAAGGGGGACTAGCGGGGCCGGGGAGCTGTTTTTT.

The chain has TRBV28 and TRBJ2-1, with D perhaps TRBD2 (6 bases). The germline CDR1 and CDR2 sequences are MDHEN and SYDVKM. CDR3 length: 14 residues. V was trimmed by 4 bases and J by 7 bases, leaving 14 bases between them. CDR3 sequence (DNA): TGTGCCAGCAGTTGGCGGGCCCGGGGGAATGAGCAGTTCTTC. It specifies CASSWRARGNEQFF.